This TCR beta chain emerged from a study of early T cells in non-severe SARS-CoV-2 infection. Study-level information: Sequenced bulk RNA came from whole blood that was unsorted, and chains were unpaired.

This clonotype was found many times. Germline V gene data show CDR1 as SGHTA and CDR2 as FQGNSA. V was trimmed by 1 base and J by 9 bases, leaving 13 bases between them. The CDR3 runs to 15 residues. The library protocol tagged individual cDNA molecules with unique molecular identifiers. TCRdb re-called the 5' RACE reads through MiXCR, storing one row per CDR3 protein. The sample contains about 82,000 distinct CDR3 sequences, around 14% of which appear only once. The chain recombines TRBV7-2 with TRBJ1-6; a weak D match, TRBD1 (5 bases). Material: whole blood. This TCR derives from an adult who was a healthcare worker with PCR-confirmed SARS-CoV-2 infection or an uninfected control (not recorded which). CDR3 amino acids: CASSLGGNLGSPLHF. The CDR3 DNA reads TGTGCCAGCAGCTTAGGGGGCAACTTGGGTTCACCCCTCCACTTT.